The sequence of this T cell receptor beta chain was determined in a study of chemoradiotherapy in HPV16-positive cancers. Study-level findings and limits: Candidate HPV-specific clones and E7-related TCR motifs grew in tumor during treatment. Functional assays defining HPV-specific T cells used only two HPV16-positive patients.

Comment on this clone: The antigen is not known.

The germline V gene encodes CDR1 ENHRY and CDR2 SYGVKD. V trimming: 3 bases; J trimming: 7 bases; junction bases outside the gene matches: 8. The CDR3 is made up of 15 amino acids. Method: immunoSEQ multiplex PCR; TCRdb's copy keeps in-frame clones and lacks some. The sample holds nearly 3,000 clones, roughly nine tenths seen once. This TCR came from a human donor with HPV-associated anogenital cancer. The gene calls are TRBV10-3 and TRBJ2-1; 8 bases map to TRBD1. The source was tumor tissue, collected from a patient who underwent chemoradiotherapy. CDR3 residues: CAISDAGGVSNEQFF. The CDR3 coding sequence is TGTGCCATCAGTGACGCAGGGGGCGTAAGTAATGAGCAGTTCTTC.